These T cell receptor beta chains were read from a single sample in a study of T cells in Graves' hyperthyroidism and ophthalmopathy. From the multiplex PCR reads, TCRdb called clonotypes with MiXCR, one entry per CDR3 protein. Altogether about half a million distinct CDR3 sequences are present, around 22% being singletons, with the ten largest covering over 9%. Sample: blood. These receptors all come from a woman between 25 and 40 years old with Graves' ophthalmopathy. CDR3s include the opening cysteine and the closing phenylalanine or tryptophan. A D gene is named only where the DNA matches it firmly. Not every row has a clone size; where given, it reads once, few, many or a size class.

d_call,j_call,clone_size,v_call,cdr3_nt,cdr3_aa
TRBD2,TRBJ2-1,.,TRBV6-2/TRBV6-3,TGTGCCAGCAGTTATAGCGCCGGGGGGGGCAATGAGCAGTTCTTC,CASSYSAGGGNEQFF
.,TRBJ2-7,many,TRBV20-1,TGCAGTGCTAGACCCCTTTACGAGCAGTACTTC,CSARPLYEQYF
.,TRBJ2-7,many,TRBV12-3/TRBV12-4,TGCGCCAGCAGTTTCGGGACACGCACCAAATCCTACGAGCAGTACTTC,CASSFGTRTKSYEQYF
.,TRBJ1-5,.,TRBV28,TGTGCCAGCCGCCTCGGTATCTTGGGCAATCAGCCCCAGCATTTT,CASRLGILGNQPQHF
TRBD2,TRBJ2-4,few,TRBV6-1,TGTGCCAGCATCATTAGCGGGGTTGGAAACATTCAGTACTTC,CASIISGVGNIQYF
.,TRBJ1-1,.,TRBV29-1,TGCAGCGTTGTGAGTCTGTTCAACACTGAAGCTTTCTTT,CSVVSLFNTEAFF
TRBD2,TRBJ2-3,few,TRBV6-2/TRBV6-3,TGTGCCAGCAGGCCTACCCCCCTAGCGGGGGTAAAGCAGTATTTT,CASRPTPLAGVKQYF
TRBD1,TRBJ2-5,many,TRBV6-1,TGTGCCAGCAGTGTTACAGGGGGAGAGACCCAGTACTTC,CASSVTGGETQYF
TRBD1,TRBJ1-2,many,TRBV24-1,TGTGCCACTACCACAGGGGGCGAAGGTAACTATGGCTACACCTTC,CATTTGGEGNYGYTF
.,TRBJ2-7,many,TRBV6-1,TGTGCCAGCAGAGAAACTAGCTACAGCTCCTACGAGCAGTACTTC,CASRETSYSSYEQYF
TRBD1,TRBJ1-6,.,TRBV27,TGTGCCAGCACCCCCGCAGGGGGGACCCTTAATTCACCCCTCCACTTT,CASTPAGGTLNSPLHF
.,TRBJ2-7,.,TRBV18,TGTGCCAGCTCACCACCGGCGGGACCCAGCTACGAGCAGTACTTC,CASSPPAGPSYEQYF
TRBD1,TRBJ1-3,.,TRBV6-1,TGTGCCAGCAGTGACTACAGGGGATACACCATATATTTT,CASSDYRGYTIYF
TRBD1,TRBJ2-7,many,TRBV20-1,TGCAGTGCTAGGGTACAAGGACAGGGTGTCTACGAGCAGTACTTC,CSARVQGQGVYEQYF
TRBD1,TRBJ1-1,.,TRBV6-2/TRBV6-3,TGTGCCAGCAGTTCAGACAGGGGCCATAGTGGTGAAGCTTTCTTT,CASSSDRGHSGEAFF
.,TRBJ2-7,.,TRBV12-3/TRBV12-4,TGTGCCAGCAGTTTAGACGGTGACAGTTTATACGAGCAGTACTTC,CASSLDGDSLYEQYF
.,TRBJ2-3,few,TRBV12-3/TRBV12-4,TGTGCCAGCAGTTTGAACAGCAACACAGATACGCAGTATTTT,CASSLNSNTDTQYF
.,TRBJ1-2,many,TRBV7-2,TGTGCCAGCAGCTTAGGTGTGAGGAACTATGGCTACACCTTC,CASSLGVRNYGYTF
TRBD1,TRBJ2-5,many,TRBV19,TGTGCCAGTAGTCCGATAGGCCGCAGGACAGGGAATCAAGAGACCCAGTACTTC,CASSPIGRRTGNQETQYF
.,TRBJ2-7,many,TRBV7-2,TGTGCCAGCAGCTCTCCCCCGGGGGAGCAGTACTTC,CASSSPPGEQYF
.,TRBJ1-1,many,TRBV11-2,TGTGCCAGCAGCCGACAGGCAATGAACACTGAAGCTTTCTTT,CASSRQAMNTEAFF
.,TRBJ2-3,few,TRBV11-2,TGTGCCAGCAGCTTATTCCAGACTGACACAGATACGCAGTATTTT,CASSLFQTDTDTQYF
.,TRBJ1-1,many,TRBV12-3/TRBV12-4,TGTGCCAGCAGTTCTCAGGGAGTTTGGAACACTGAAGCTTTCTTT,CASSSQGVWNTEAFF
TRBD2,TRBJ2-2,few,TRBV19,TGTGCCAGTAGTATCCGGGGGGACGACACCGGGGAGCTGTTTTTT,CASSIRGDDTGELFF
TRBD1,TRBJ2-5,few,TRBV2,TGTGCCAGCAGTAGAGGGGGCGAAGAGACCCAGTACTTC,CASSRGGEETQYF
.,TRBJ1-2,.,TRBV2,TGTGCCAGCAGCCCCCAGCTTAGCTACACCTTC,CASSPQLSYTF
.,TRBJ2-7,few,TRBV20-1,TGCAGTGCTGAAGAGACTAGTTTTGTCTCCTACGAGCAGTACTTC,CSAEETSFVSYEQYF
TRBD2,TRBJ2-7,few,TRBV4-3,TGCGCCAGCAGCCAAGAAGGGGCTAGCGGGAGCAACGAGCAGTACTTC,CASSQEGASGSNEQYF
TRBD1,TRBJ1-2,few,TRBV2,TGTGCCAGCAGTGAAGCGGGGACAGGGATAAGAAACTATGGCTACACCTTC,CASSEAGTGIRNYGYTF
.,TRBJ1-2,.,TRBV14,TGTGCCAGCAGCCAAGATGTCGGGGAAGGCGGCTACACCTTC,CASSQDVGEGGYTF
.,TRBJ2-5,.,TRBV6-1,TGTGCCAGCAGTGATACCGCAGGGGCCTCTGGAGAGACCCAGTACTTC,CASSDTAGASGETQYF
TRBD1,TRBJ2-4,.,TRBV6-2/TRBV6-3,TGTGCCAGCACCACCGGGACAGTTGTCAAAAACATTCAGTACTTC,CASTTGTVVKNIQYF
.,TRBJ2-6,many,TRBV25-1,TGTGCCAGCAGGGGGCCCCAAGTCTCTGGGGCCAACGTCCTGACTTTC,CASRGPQVSGANVLTF
TRBD1,TRBJ2-2,many,TRBV12-3/TRBV12-4,TGTGCCAGCAGCCCTAGGGCAGGGGGCTACACCGGGGAGCTGTTTTTT,CASSPRAGGYTGELFF
.,TRBJ2-3,.,TRBV2,TGTGCCAGCAGTTTATTGGGGGGGCGCAGAGATACGCAGTATTTT,CASSLLGGRRDTQYF
.,TRBJ1-1,many,TRBV30,TGTGCCTGGGGTCGGCAGGGGTACACTGAAGCTTTCTTT,CAWGRQGYTEAFF
.,TRBJ2-7,many,TRBV6-5,TGTGCCAGCAGTACAAGTGTCTCCTACGAGCAGTACTTC,CASSTSVSYEQYF
.,TRBJ1-1,.,TRBV11-2,TGTGCCAGCAGCTCGACCCTACAGGGTGAAGCTTTCTTT,CASSSTLQGEAFF
.,TRBJ2-7,many,TRBV28,TGTGCCAGCAGTTTACCAACCACCTACGAGCAGTACTTC,CASSLPTTYEQYF
.,TRBJ1-3,many,TRBV6-1,TGTGCCAGTACCCCCCCCGGGAGCTCTGGAAACACCATATATTTT,CASTPPGSSGNTIYF
.,TRBJ1-1,many,TRBV28,TGTGCCAGCAGTGTACGTACCAGGGTGACTGCTTTCTTT,CASSVRTRVTAFF
TRBD1,TRBJ1-5,many,TRBV15,TGTGCCACCAGCACGTTCGACAGGGCTAGCAATCAGCCCCAGCATTTT,CATSTFDRASNQPQHF
.,TRBJ1-5,many,TRBV19,TGTGCCAGTAGTATCCAGGGTTATCAGCCCCAGCATTTT,CASSIQGYQPQHF
.,TRBJ2-2,many,TRBV12-5,TGTGCTAGTGGTTTGGTTCCCCTTATAGGCCTTACCGGGGAGCTGTTTTTT,CASGLVPLIGLTGELFF
TRBD1,TRBJ1-5,many,TRBV12-3/TRBV12-4,TGTGCCAGCAGTCCGGGACAGGGGAGACAGCCCCAGCATTTT,CASSPGQGRQPQHF
.,TRBJ2-7,many,TRBV6-2/TRBV6-3,TGTGCCAGCAGCGACCACAGGGAATGGGAGCAGTACTTC,CASSDHREWEQYF
.,TRBJ1-1,once,TRBV12-3/TRBV12-4,TGTGCCAGCAGGCCGGAGGGGATGAACACTGAAGCTTTCTTT,CASRPEGMNTEAFF
.,TRBJ1-1,many,TRBV6-5,TGTGCCAGCAGTTACTCTGGTTCGGGCGAAACTGAAGCTTTCTTT,CASSYSGSGETEAFF
TRBD2,TRBJ2-5,.,TRBV24-1,TGTGCCACCAGTGACGGCGGGACTAGCGGGGGAGAGACCCAGTACTTC,CATSDGGTSGGETQYF
.,TRBJ1-1,.,TRBV12-3/TRBV12-4,TGTGCCAGCAGTTTAAGGGGAGGTCGAGCTTTCTTT,CASSLRGGRAFF